These 10 T cell receptor beta chains were sequenced from one sample in a study of graft-versus-host responses after intestinal transplantation. The repertoire was sequenced with immunoSEQ multiplex PCR; TCRdb's copy has only in-frame clones and lacks some. The sample has about 81,000 clones; 80% to 95% are singletons. These receptors have no identified antigens. The sample was unstimulated CD4+ T cells sorted from spleen or lymph node cells, taken before transplant. The receptors stem from a human donor who was the organ donor for an intestinal transplant.

CDR3: CASSISRVGYGYTF. The CDR3 DNA reads as TGTGCCAGCAGTATCAGCAGGGTTGGCTATGGCTACACCTTC. V and J are TRBV6-5 and TRBJ1-2; maybe TRBD1 (5 bases). V lost 5 bases, J lost 4 bases, and 14 bases lay in between. CDR3 length: 14 amino acids. Germline CDR1 and CDR2: MNHEY and SVGAGI.

V is TRBV7-9 and J is TRBJ2-1; no reliable D call. V gave up 7 bases and J gave up 0 bases, with 13 bases separating them. This CDR3 spans 15 amino acids. Per the germline V gene, CDR1 is SEHNR and CDR2 is FQNEAQ (reference sequence). In DNA form, the CDR3 reads TGTGCCAGCATCAAATACACAAGCTCCTACAATGAGCAGTTCTTC. Amino acids: CASIKYTSSYNEQFF. The full variable domain, completed using reference TRBV7-9 and TRBJ2-1, is DTGVSQNPRHKITKRGQNVTFRCDPISEHNRLYWYRQTLGQGPEFLTYFQNEAQLEKSRLLSDRFSAERPKGSFSTLEIQRTEQGDSAMYLCASIKYTSSYNEQFFGPGTRLTVL.

J is TRBJ2-3 and V is TRBV7-6; 7 positions agree with TRBD2. Germline V gene sequence: CDR1 SGHVS, CDR2 FNYEAQ. With 5 bases clipped from V and 0 bases from J, the junction kept 8 bases outside the gene matches. The CDR3 consists of 16 residues. Here the CDR3 DNA reads TGTGCCAGCAGCGTAGGACCGGGGGGTAGCACAGATACGCAGTATTTT. Protein product: CASSVGPGGSTDTQYF.

The chain couples TRBV30 to TRBJ1-5; no reliable D call. The V and J ends lost 2 bases and 0 bases respectively, with 5 bases between them. Germline lookup yields CDR1 GTSNPN and CDR2 SVGIG (reference sequence). The CDR3 is 13 residues long. CDR3 in DNA: TGTGCCTGGAGTATCGTTAGCAATCAGCCCCAGCATTTT. It encodes CAWSIVSNQPQHF.

CDR3 in DNA: TGTGCCAGCAGCACCTCCTCATCGGAGGGAGGATCACATAGCAATCAGCCCCAGCATTTT. Its translation: CASSTSSSEGGSHSNQPQHF. The J gene is TRBJ1-5, the V gene TRBV21-1. TRBV21-1 represents a pseudogene. CDR3 length: 20 residues.

In its sample, this clone was seen a few times. The rearrangement links TRBV28 to TRBJ2-6, with 7 bases matching TRBD2. The trim removed 5 bases at V and 3 bases at J, leaving 4 bases unmatched. The CDR3 has 15 residues. Germline V gene lookup returns CDR1 MDHEN and CDR2 SYDVKM. In DNA form, the CDR3 reads TGTGCCAGCAGTCAGCGGGGCGGTGGGGCCAACGTCCTGACTTTC. This translates into CASSQRGGGANVLTF.

The chain joins TRBV11-3 to TRBJ2-7; TRBD1 aligns across 8 bases. The CDR3 has 13 residues. The germline V gene encodes CDR1 SGHNT and CDR2 YENEEA. V lost 3 bases to trimming and J lost 3 bases; unmatched junction nucleotides: 1. CDR3 in amino acids: CASSFDRGYEQYF. In DNA, the CDR3 is TGTGCCAGCAGCTTCGACAGGGGCTACGAGCAGTACTTC.

The CDR3 protein is CASSDRGPYEQYF. The CDR3 coding sequence is TGCGCCAGCAGTGACAGGGGGCCCTACGAGCAGTACTTC. The chain links TRBV5-1 to TRBJ2-7, with 10 bases lining up with TRBD1. There are 13 residues in the CDR3. With 5 bases clipped from V and 2 bases from J, the junction kept 1 base outside the gene matches. Germline CDR1 SGHRS, CDR2 YFSETQ.

The chain links TRBV7-7 to TRBJ2-1; a weak D match, TRBD2 (7 bases). V was clipped by 1 base and J by 9 bases, with 28 bases between them. CDR1 and CDR2 (germline): SSHAT, FNYEAQ (reference sequence). The CDR3 length is 19 residues. The CDR3 DNA reads TGTGCCAGCAGCTTAGTCCCCCGTTTTGTGGGGGGGGCTCACGGTGAGCAGTTCTTC. This gives the protein CASSLVPRFVGGAHGEQFF.

This clone was seen a single time. The chain combines TRBV6-6 with TRBJ1-1; perhaps TRBD1 as D (5 bases). Looked up from germline, CDR1 is MNHNY and CDR2 is SVGAGI (reference sequence). Trimming cost V 0 bases and J 4 bases, with 9 bases left between them. The CDR3 spans 14 residues. In nucleotides, the CDR3 is TGTGCCAGCAGTTACTCGGGGGGGGGCACTGAAGCTTTCTTT. Protein product: CASSYSGGGTEAFF.